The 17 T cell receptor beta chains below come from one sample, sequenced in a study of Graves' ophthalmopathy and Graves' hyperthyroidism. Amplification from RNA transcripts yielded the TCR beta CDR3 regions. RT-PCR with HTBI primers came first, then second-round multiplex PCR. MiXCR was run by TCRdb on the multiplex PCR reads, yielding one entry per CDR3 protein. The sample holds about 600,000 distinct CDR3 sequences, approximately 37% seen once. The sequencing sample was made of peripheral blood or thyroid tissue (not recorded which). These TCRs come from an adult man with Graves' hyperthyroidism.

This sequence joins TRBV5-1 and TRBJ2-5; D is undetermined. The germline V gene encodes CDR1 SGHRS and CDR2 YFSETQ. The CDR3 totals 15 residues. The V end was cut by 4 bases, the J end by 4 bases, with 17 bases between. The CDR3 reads CASSKEGNVGETQYF. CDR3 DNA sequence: TGCGCCAGCAGCAAGGAAGGGAACGTTGGAGAGACCCAGTACTTC. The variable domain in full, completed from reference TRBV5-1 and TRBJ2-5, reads KAGVTQTPRYLIKTRGQQVTLSCSPISGHRSVSWYQQTPGQGLQFLFEYFSETQRNKGNFPGRFSGRQFSNSRSEMNVSTLELGDSALYLCASSKEGNVGETQYFGPGTRLLVL.

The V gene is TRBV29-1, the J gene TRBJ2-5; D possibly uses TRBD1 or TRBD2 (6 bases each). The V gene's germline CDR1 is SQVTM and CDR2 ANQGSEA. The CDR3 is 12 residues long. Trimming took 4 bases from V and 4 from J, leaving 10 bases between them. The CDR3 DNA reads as TGCAGCGTTGTCCGGGGGCGAGAGACCCAGTACTTC. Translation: CSVVRGRETQYF.

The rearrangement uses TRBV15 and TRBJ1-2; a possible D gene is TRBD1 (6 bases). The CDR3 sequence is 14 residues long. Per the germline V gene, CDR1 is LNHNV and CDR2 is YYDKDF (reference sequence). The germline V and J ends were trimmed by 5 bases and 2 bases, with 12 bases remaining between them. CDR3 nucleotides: TGTGCCACCAGCGTGGGGGCACGGAACTATGGCTACACCTTC. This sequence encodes CATSVGARNYGYTF.

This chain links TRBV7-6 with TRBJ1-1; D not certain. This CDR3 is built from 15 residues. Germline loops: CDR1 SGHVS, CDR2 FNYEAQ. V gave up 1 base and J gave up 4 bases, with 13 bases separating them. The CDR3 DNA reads TGTGCCAGCAGCTTAGAGGCAGGATGTACCACTGAAGCTTTCTTT. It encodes CASSLEAGCTTEAFF.

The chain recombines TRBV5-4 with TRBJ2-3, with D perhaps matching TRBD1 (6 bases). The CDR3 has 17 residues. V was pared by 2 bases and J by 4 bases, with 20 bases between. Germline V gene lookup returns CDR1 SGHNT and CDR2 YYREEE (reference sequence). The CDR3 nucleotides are TGTGCCAGCAGCTTAGAGTCTCTAGGGGGTGTGGCAGATACGCAGTATTTT. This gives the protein CASSLESLGGVADTQYF.

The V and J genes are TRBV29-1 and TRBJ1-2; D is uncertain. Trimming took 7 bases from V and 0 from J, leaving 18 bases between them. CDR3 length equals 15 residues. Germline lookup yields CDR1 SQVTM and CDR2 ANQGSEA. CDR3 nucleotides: TGCAGCGCAGTGAAGGGCCATGGGCCTAACTATGGCTACACCTTC. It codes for CSAVKGHGPNYGYTF.

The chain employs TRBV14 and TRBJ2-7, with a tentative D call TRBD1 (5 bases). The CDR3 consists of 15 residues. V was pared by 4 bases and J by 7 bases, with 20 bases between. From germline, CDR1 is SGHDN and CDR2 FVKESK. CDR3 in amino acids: CASSPGSSQPGEQYF. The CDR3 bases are TGTGCCAGCAGCCCAGGGTCTTCTCAGCCTGGGGAGCAGTACTTC.

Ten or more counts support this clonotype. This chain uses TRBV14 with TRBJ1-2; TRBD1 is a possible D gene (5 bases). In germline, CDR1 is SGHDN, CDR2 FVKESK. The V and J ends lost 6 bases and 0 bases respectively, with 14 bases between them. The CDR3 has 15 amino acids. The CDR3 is CASSLDSLSNYGYTF. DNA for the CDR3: TGTGCCAGCAGTCTAGACAGCCTTTCTAACTATGGCTACACCTTC.

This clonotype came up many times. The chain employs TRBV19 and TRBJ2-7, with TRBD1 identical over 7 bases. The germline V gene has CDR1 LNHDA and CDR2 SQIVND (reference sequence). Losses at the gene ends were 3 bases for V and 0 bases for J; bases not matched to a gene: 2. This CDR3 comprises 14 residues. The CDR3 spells CASSIGTASYEQYF. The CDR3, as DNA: TGTGCCAGTAGTATCGGGACAGCCTCCTACGAGCAGTACTTC.

For the CDR3, the DNA is TGTGCCATCAGTGAGACGCGGACAGCTTTCTTT. Its protein product is CAISETRTAFF. The chain couples TRBV10-3 to TRBJ1-1; D unclear. This CDR3 is built from 11 residues. Germline loops: CDR1 ENHRY, CDR2 SYGVKD. V shed 2 bases and J shed 10 bases, with 8 bases lying between them.

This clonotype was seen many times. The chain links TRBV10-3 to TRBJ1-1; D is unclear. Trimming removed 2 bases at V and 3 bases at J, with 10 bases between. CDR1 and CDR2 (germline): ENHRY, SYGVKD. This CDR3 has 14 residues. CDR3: CAISEPRRDTEAFF. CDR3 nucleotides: TGTGCCATCAGTGAGCCCCGGAGGGACACTGAAGCTTTCTTT.

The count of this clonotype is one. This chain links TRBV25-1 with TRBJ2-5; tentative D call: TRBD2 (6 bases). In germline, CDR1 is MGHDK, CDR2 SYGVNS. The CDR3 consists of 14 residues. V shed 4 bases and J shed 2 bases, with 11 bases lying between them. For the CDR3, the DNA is TGTGCCAGCAGTGCTAGACGGGGGCAAGAGACCCAGTACTTC. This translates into CASSARRGQETQYF. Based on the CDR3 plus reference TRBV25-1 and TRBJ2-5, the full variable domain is EADIYQTPRYLVIGTGKKITLECSQTMGHDKMYWYQQDPGMELHLIHYSYGVNSTEKGDLSSESTVSRIRTEHFPLTLESARPSHTSQYLCASSARRGQETQYFGPGTRLLVL.

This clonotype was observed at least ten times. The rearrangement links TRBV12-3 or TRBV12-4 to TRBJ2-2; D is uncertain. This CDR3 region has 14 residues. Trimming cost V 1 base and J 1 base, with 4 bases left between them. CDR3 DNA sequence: TGTGCCAGCAGTTTAGGCAAGAACACCGGGGAGCTGTTTTTT. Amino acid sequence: CASSLGKNTGELFF.

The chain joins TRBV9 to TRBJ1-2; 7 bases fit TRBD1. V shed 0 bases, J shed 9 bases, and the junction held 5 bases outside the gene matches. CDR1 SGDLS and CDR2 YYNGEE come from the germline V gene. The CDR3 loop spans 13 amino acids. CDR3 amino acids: CASSVESGQSYTF. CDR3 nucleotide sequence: TGTGCCAGCAGCGTAGAGTCGGGACAGAGCTACACCTTC. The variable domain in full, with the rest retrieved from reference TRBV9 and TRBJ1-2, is DSGVTQTPKHLITATGQRVTLRCSPRSGDLSVYWYQQSLDQGLQFLIQYYNGEERAKGNILERFSAQQFPDLHSELNLSSLELGDSALYFCASSVESGQSYTFGSGTRLTVV.

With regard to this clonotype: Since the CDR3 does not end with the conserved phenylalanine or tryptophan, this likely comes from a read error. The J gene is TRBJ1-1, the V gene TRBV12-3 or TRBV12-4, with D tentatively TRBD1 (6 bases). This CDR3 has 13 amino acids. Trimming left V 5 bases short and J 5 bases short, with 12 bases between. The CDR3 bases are TGTGCCAGCAGTGTCTTGGGGGCTACTGAAGCTTTCTCT. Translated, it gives CASSVLGATEAFS.

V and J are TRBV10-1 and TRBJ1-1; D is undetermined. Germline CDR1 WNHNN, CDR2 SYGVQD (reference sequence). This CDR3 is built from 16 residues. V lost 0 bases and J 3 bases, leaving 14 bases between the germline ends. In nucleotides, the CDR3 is TGCGCCAGCAGTGAGTCTGATCGCCCCGTGGACACTGAAGCTTTCTTT. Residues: CASSESDRPVDTEAFF.

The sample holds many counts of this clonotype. CDR3 coding DNA: TGCAGTGCTAGAGATAGGCCGCCCGGGACTAGCGGTATTAAGCAGTACTTC. It specifies CSARDRPPGTSGIKQYF. V gene TRBV20-1 combines with J gene TRBJ2-7, with 11 bases lining up with TRBD2. The CDR3 consists of 17 residues. Germline trimming cut 0 bases from V and 8 bases from J; bases unmatched to any gene: 15. The germline V gene has CDR1 DFQATT and CDR2 SNEGSKA (reference sequence).